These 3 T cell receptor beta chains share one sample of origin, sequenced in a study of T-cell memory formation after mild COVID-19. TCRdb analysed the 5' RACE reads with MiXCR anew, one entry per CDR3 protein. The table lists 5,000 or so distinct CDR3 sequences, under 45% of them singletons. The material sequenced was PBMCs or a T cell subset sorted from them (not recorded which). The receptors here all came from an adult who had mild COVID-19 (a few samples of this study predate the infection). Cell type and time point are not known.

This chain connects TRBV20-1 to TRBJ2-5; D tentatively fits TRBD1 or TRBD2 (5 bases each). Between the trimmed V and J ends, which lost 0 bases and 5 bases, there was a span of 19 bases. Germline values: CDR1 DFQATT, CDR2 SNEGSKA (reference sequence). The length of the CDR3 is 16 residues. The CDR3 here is CSARDWTGTLGETQYF. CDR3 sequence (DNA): TGCAGTGCTAGAGACTGGACCGGGACGTTAGGGGAGACCCAGTACTTC.

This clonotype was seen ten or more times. The CDR3 DNA is TGTGCCAGCAGTGTGCGGGCAGATACGCAGTATTTT. This translates into CASSVRADTQYF. The rearrangement uses TRBV2 and TRBJ2-3; TRBD2 might be the D (5 bases). Germline V gene sequence: CDR1 SNHLY, CDR2 FYNNEI. Trimming removed 4 bases from V and 4 bases from J, with 6 bases in between. The CDR3 has 12 residues. Full variable domain (remainder filled in from reference TRBV2 and TRBJ2-3): EPEVTQTPSHQVTQMGQEVILRCVPISNHLYFYWYRQILGQKVEFLVSFYNNEISEKSEIFDDQFSVERPDGSNFTLKIRSTKLEDSAMYFCASSVRADTQYFGPGTRLTVL.

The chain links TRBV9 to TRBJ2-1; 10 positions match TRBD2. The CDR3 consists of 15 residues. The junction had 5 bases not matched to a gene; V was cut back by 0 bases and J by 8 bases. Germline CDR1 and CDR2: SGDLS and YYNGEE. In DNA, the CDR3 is TGTGCCAGCAGCGTAGGCTCTAGCGGGAGCTATGAGCAGTTCTTC. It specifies CASSVGSSGSYEQFF.